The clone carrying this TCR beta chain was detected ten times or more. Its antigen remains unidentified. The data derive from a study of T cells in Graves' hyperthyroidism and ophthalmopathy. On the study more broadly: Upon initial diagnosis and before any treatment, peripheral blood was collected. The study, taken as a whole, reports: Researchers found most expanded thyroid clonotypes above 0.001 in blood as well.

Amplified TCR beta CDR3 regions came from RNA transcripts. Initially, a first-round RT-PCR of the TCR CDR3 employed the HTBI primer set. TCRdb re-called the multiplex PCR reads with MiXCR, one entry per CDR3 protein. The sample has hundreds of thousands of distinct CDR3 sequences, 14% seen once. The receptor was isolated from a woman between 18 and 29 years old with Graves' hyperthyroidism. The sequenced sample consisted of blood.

The CDR3 DNA sequence: TGTGCCAGCGACGGACCGGGGAACACTGAAGCTTTCTTT. Protein product: CASDGPGNTEAFF. The rearrangement joins TRBV7-9 to TRBJ1-1, with D uncertain. Deletions cut 8 bases from V and 1 base from J, with 11 bases between. CDR1 and CDR2 from the germline V gene are SEHNR and FQNEAQ (reference sequence). This CDR3 is built from 13 residues.